These T cell receptor beta chains were read from a single sample in a study of shared clonotypes between healthy human individuals. The protocol was immunoSEQ multiplex PCR, while the TCRdb copy is restricted to in-frame clones and leaves out a portion. The repertoire holds 2 million to 2.5 million clones, with under 95% as singletons. Material: naive CD4+ T cells from PBMCs. These receptor sequences come from a man in his late teens or twenties in good health. Some clones in this sample may be carry-over from other donors' samples. The CDR3 runs from the conserved cysteine through the conserved F or W. Fields, in order: CDR3 DNA, CDR3 protein, V gene, clone size, D gene, J gene. D genes are given only for firm matches. Clone size is not always given. Where it is, it says once, few, many or a class for expanded clones.

TGCGCCAGCAGTGAAATGGGACAGGGGGAGGATGAGCAGTTCTTC,CASSEMGQGEDEQFF,TRBV10-1,NA,TRBD1,TRBJ2-1
TGTGCCAGCAGCTCAGGGATGAACACTGAAGCTTTCTTT,CASSSGMNTEAFF,TRBV7-2,NA,NA,TRBJ1-1
TGTGCCAGCAGTCCCGGGACAGGGGAATCCGAGCAGTACTTC,CASSPGTGESEQYF,TRBV11-2,NA,TRBD1,TRBJ2-7
TGTGCCAGCAGCTTAACTGGGGGGCGCCTTCCAACCTCCTACAATGAGCAGTTCTTC,CASSLTGGRLPTSYNEQFF,TRBV7-3,NA,NA,TRBJ2-1
TGTGCCAGCAGTGAACTGTACAGGAATCAGCCCCAGCATTTT,CASSELYRNQPQHF,TRBV6-1,NA,NA,TRBJ1-5
TGTGCCAGCACCTCCCGCCCAGGGCCTAATGAAAAACTGTTTTTT,CASTSRPGPNEKLFF,TRBV28,NA,NA,TRBJ1-4
TGTGCCAGCAGCCTAGATCAGCCCCAGCATTTT,CASSLDQPQHF,TRBV12-1,NA,NA,TRBJ1-5
TGTGCCAGCACGGGACTAGCGGGAGATACGCAGTATTTT,CASTGLAGDTQYF,TRBV2,NA,TRBD2,TRBJ2-3
TGTGCCAGCAGTCCCGACTTGACTGGGTCCTACGAGCAGTACTTC,CASSPDLTGSYEQYF,TRBV27,NA,NA,TRBJ2-7
TGTGCCATTAGGGCGGGGTCTGGGGCCAACGTCCTGACTTTC,CAIRAGSGANVLTF,TRBV10-3,NA,NA,TRBJ2-6
TGTGCCAGCAGTCCAGTGGAGACCCAGTACTTC,CASSPVETQYF,TRBV6-1,NA,NA,TRBJ2-5
TGTGCTAGTGGTTTGGCTACGCCGGGACCGAACACCGGGGAGCTGTTTTTT,CASGLATPGPNTGELFF,TRBV12-5,NA,NA,TRBJ2-2
TGTGCCTGGAGTGGGGTGGTGATAACCGGGGAGCTGTTTTTT,CAWSGVVITGELFF,TRBV30,few,NA,TRBJ2-2
TGTGCCAGCAGCTTGTTAGTGGGCACACGCACCGGGGAGCTGTTTTTT,CASSLLVGTRTGELFF,TRBV11-2,NA,NA,TRBJ2-2
TGCAGCGTTGAGAAAGGGTTTGTTGCAGATACGCAGTATTTT,CSVEKGFVADTQYF,TRBV29-1,NA,NA,TRBJ2-3
TGTGCCAGCAGTTTAGTATCGGGGGCAGATACGCAGTATTTT,CASSLVSGADTQYF,TRBV27,NA,NA,TRBJ2-3
TGTGCCAGCAGCTTCACTAGCGGGCCTAGCACAGATACGCAGTATTTT,CASSFTSGPSTDTQYF,TRBV7-2,NA,TRBD2,TRBJ2-3
TGTGCCAGCAGCTTAGCCTACGAGCAGTACTTC,CASSLAYEQYF,TRBV5-8,NA,NA,TRBJ2-7
TGCGCCAGCAGCGGAACAGGGGAGAGATATGGCTACACCTTC,CASSGTGERYGYTF,TRBV5-1,NA,TRBD1,TRBJ1-2
TGTGCCAGCAGCTGGCTAGCGGGAGAAATGTATGAGCAGTTCTTC,CASSWLAGEMYEQFF,TRBV7-3,NA,TRBD2,TRBJ2-1
TGTGCCAGCAGCATCCTTACTATGAACACTGAAGCTTTCTTT,CASSILTMNTEAFF,TRBV7-6,NA,NA,TRBJ1-1
TGTGCCAGCAGCGTAGCTGGGCCTAGCGGGAGTATGTATGAGCAGTTCTTC,CASSVAGPSGSMYEQFF,TRBV9,NA,TRBD2,TRBJ2-1
TGTGCCAGCAGTACTAGGACAGGGGAGGAGCAGTACTTC,CASSTRTGEEQYF,TRBV28,NA,TRBD1,TRBJ2-7
TGTGCCAGCAGCCAGATGACCGGGACAGGGATCCACGAGCAGTACTTC,CASSQMTGTGIHEQYF,TRBV4-2,NA,TRBD1,TRBJ2-7
TGCGCCAGCAGCACCCTGACTGGAACCTCCTACAATGAGCAGTTCTTC,CASSTLTGTSYNEQFF,TRBV5-1,NA,NA,TRBJ2-1
TGTGCCTGGAAAGACAGTTGGAACACTGAAGCTTTCTTT,CAWKDSWNTEAFF,TRBV30,NA,NA,TRBJ1-1
TGTGCCAGCAGTGCGATGGGGGCGGTGAGAGAGACCCAGTACTTC,CASSAMGAVRETQYF,TRBV2,NA,NA,TRBJ2-5
TGTGCCAGCAGTGTTACAGGGCAGCCCCAGCATTTT,CASSVTGQPQHF,TRBV6-1,few,NA,TRBJ1-5
TGTGCCAGCTCGCCGGGACAGAACACTGAAGCTTTCTTT,CASSPGQNTEAFF,TRBV18,NA,NA,TRBJ1-1
TGTGCTAGTGGTCGGACTAGCGGGAGTGGCACAGATACGCAGTATTTT,CASGRTSGSGTDTQYF,TRBV12-5,NA,TRBD2,TRBJ2-3
TGTGCCAGCAGTTACTCCCAGGGACAGGGTCCCTATGGCTACACCTTC,CASSYSQGQGPYGYTF,TRBV6-6,NA,TRBD1,TRBJ1-2
TGCGCCAGCAGCTATGGGACAGGGGGCCGCGAGCAGTACTTC,CASSYGTGGREQYF,TRBV5-1,NA,TRBD1,TRBJ2-7
TGTGCCAGTAGTATAACGGTCGGGCTAGCGGCGTACGAGCAGTACTTC,CASSITVGLAAYEQYF,TRBV19,NA,TRBD2,TRBJ2-7
TGTGCCAGCAGTGCCTACACCGGGGAGCTGTTTTTT,CASSAYTGELFF,TRBV2,NA,NA,TRBJ2-2
TGTGCCAGCAGTTCCGGGGGTTATGATGGTATTGAAGCTTTCTTT,CASSSGGYDGIEAFF,TRBV28,NA,NA,TRBJ1-1
TGTGCCATCAGTGGGGCTCTAGCCACTGAAGCTTTCTTT,CAISGALATEAFF,TRBV10-3,NA,NA,TRBJ1-1
TGTGCCAGCAGCCGCGCGGGGGTTGTCGCGCATGGCTACACCTTC,CASSRAGVVAHGYTF,TRBV7-2,NA,NA,TRBJ1-2
TGCGCCAGCAGTGAGGGAGCGGGAGTAGAGCAGTTCTTC,CASSEGAGVEQFF,TRBV10-1,NA,TRBD2,TRBJ2-1
TGTGCCAGCAGCTTACTATTGGGGAATGAGCAGTTCTTC,CASSLLLGNEQFF,TRBV7-3,NA,NA,TRBJ2-1
TGTGCCAGCAGGCCGAGGGGGGCCGGAAACATTCAGTACTTC,CASRPRGAGNIQYF,TRBV6-5,once,NA,TRBJ2-4
TGTGCCTGGAGCGACCGGGATCAGCCCCAGCATTTT,CAWSDRDQPQHF,TRBV30,NA,NA,TRBJ1-5
TGTGCCAGCAGTGTCGGGGTCCCGACCAAACTGTTTTTT,CASSVGVPTKLFF,TRBV6-1,few,NA,TRBJ1-4
TGTGCCAGCAGCGGACTAGCGGGACATAATGAGCAGTTCTTC,CASSGLAGHNEQFF,TRBV6-5,NA,TRBD2,TRBJ2-1
TGTGCCAGCAGCTGGGGCAGCAACACTGAAGCTTTCTTT,CASSWGSNTEAFF,TRBV7-9,few,NA,TRBJ1-1
TGTGCCAGCAGCGGACCGGGACAGGGGCCAGATACGCAGTATTTT,CASSGPGQGPDTQYF,TRBV28,NA,TRBD1,TRBJ2-3
TGTGCCATAGGGGCGAAGAGCACCGGGGAGCTGTTTTTT,CAIGAKSTGELFF,TRBV28,NA,NA,TRBJ2-2
TGTGCCAGCAGCTTAAACAGGGCGAACGAGCAGTACTTC,CASSLNRANEQYF,TRBV11-3,NA,NA,TRBJ2-7
TGTGCCTGGAGCACGACCCAAGGTCACACTGAAGCTTTCTTT,CAWSTTQGHTEAFF,TRBV30,few,NA,TRBJ1-1
TGTGCCAGCAGTGCCATTCCGGGCCGATTGAACACTGAAGCTTTCTTT,CASSAIPGRLNTEAFF,TRBV6-1,NA,NA,TRBJ1-1
TGTGCCAGCAGCTTAGGGGGGCTAGTGAACTCCTACAATGAGCAGTTCTTC,CASSLGGLVNSYNEQFF,TRBV7-2,NA,NA,TRBJ2-1
TGTGCCAGCAGCGCGGGACCTGAGCAGTTCTTC,CASSAGPEQFF,TRBV5-4,NA,NA,TRBJ2-1